The sequence of this TCR beta chain was determined in a study of stem cell transplantation in POMP-related autoinflammatory disease. The CDR3 spans 14 residues. J gave up 9 bases and V 3 bases, and 6 bases lay outside the gene matches. Germline V CDR1 and CDR2: SEHNR, FQNEAQ (reference sequence). Using immunoSEQ multiplex PCR, the repertoire was profiled, and TCRdb retains in-frame clones only, with some absent. The repertoire includes roughly 70,000 clones, approximately 91% of them detected once, and about 0.71% sits in the top ten. Material: CD4+ T cells from PBMCs, obtained after stem cell transplantation. The rearrangement uses TRBV7-9 and TRBJ2-1; 9 nucleotides agree with TRBD1. This receptor was obtained from a human patient with POMP-related autoinflammation and immune dysregulation (PRAID). Some T cells may arise from the graft donor. The CDR3 here is CASSLTGGFGEQFF. The CDR3 DNA reads as TGTGCCAGCAGCTTGACAGGGGGGTTTGGTGAGCAGTTCTTC.